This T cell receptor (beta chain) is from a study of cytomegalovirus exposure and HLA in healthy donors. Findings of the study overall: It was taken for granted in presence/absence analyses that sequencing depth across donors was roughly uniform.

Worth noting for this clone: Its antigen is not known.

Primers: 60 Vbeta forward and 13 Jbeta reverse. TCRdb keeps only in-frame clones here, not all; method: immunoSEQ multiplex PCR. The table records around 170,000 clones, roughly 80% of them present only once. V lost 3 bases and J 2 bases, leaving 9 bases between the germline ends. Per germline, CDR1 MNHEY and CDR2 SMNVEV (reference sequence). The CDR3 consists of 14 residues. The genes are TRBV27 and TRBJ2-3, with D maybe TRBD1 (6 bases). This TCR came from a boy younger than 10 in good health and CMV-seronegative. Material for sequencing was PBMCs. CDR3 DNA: TGTGCCAGCAGTTTCGGACAGCCCACAGATACGCAGTATTTT. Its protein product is CASSFGQPTDTQYF.